This T cell receptor beta chain was sequenced for a study of post-analysis software for immune sequencing data. The overall study: The study covered relapsing-remitting, secondary progressive and progressive-relapsing courses of multiple sclerosis. General study findings and limits: By F measure, strong co-clustering occurred among samples prepared in the same batch. The normalized Chao1 diversity of multiple sclerosis patients was significantly lower than that of controls.

Comment on this clonotype: Its antigen is still unknown.

TCR beta cDNA libraries included unique molecular identifiers. It was from approximately 0.91 to 9.4 million T cells that roughly 0.5 million cDNA molecules came. Via MiXCR, TCRdb re-called the PCR reads, giving one row per CDR3 protein. This sample yields around 400,000 distinct CDR3 sequences, of which about a third are seen a single time; 10% to 15% belongs to the top ten. Sequencing used blood. This sequence was found in a girl aged 10-17 years with multiple sclerosis.

In DNA form, the CDR3 reads TGCAGCTTCGAGCGGGGAGCCGAAGCTTTCTTT. It codes for CSFERGAEAFF. This rearrangement joins TRBV29-1 to TRBJ1-1; D not certain. V was shortened by 8 bases and J by 8 bases, with 15 bases between the two germline ends. This CDR3 contains 11 residues. Germline V gene lookup returns CDR1 SQVTM and CDR2 ANQGSEA.